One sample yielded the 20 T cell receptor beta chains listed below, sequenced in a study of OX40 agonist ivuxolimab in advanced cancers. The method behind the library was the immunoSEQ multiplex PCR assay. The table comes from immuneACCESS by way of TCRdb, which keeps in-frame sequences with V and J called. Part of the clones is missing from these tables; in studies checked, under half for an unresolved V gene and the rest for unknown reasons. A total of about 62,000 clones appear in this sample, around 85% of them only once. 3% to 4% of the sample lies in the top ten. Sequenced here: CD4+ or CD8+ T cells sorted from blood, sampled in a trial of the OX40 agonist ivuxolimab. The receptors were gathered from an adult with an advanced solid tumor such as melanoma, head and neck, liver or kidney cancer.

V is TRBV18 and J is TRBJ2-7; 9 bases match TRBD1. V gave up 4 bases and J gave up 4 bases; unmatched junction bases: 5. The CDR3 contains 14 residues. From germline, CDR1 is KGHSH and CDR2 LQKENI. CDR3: CASSHTGGEYEQYF. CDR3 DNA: TGTGCCAGCTCACACACAGGGGGCGAATACGAGCAGTACTTC.

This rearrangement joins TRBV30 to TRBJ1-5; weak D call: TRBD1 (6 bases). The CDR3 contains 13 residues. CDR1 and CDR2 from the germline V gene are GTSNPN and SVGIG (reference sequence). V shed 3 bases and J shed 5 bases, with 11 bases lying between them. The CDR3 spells CAWRGTRDQPQHF. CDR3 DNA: TGTGCCTGGAGGGGGACACGGGATCAGCCCCAGCATTTT.

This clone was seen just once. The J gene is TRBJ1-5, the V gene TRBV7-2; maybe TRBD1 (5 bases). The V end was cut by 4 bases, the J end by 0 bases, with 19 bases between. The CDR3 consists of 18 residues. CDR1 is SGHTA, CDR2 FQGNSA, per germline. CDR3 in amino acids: CASSSPAGGGNSNQPQHF. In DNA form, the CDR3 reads TGTGCCAGCAGCTCTCCAGCGGGTGGGGGGAATAGCAATCAGCCCCAGCATTTT.

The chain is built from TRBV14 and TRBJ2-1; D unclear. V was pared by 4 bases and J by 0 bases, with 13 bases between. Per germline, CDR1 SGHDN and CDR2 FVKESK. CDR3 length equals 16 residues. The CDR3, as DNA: TGTGCCAGCAGCCGAAGAGTGACCAGCTCCTACAATGAGCAGTTCTTC. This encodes CASSRRVTSSYNEQFF.

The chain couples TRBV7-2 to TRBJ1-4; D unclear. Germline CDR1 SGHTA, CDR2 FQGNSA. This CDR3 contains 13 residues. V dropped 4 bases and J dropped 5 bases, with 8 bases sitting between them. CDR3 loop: CASSWVPNEKLFF. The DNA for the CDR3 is TGTGCCAGCAGCTGGGTCCCGAATGAAAAACTGTTTTTT. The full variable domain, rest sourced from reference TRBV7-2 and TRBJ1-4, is GAGVSQSPSNKVTEKGKDVELRCDPISGHTALYWYRQSLGQGLEFLIYFQGNSAPDKSGLPSDRFSAERTGGSVSTLTIQRTQQEDSAVYLCASSWVPNEKLFFGSGTQLSVL.

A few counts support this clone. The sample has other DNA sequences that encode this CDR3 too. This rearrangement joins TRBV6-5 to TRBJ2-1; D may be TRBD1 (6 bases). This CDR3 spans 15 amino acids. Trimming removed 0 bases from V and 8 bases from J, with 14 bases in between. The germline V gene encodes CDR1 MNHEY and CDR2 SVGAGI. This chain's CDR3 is CASSYSIHQGHEQFF. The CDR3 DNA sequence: TGTGCCAGCAGTTACTCGATTCACCAGGGGCATGAGCAGTTCTTC.

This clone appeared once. The CDR3 reads CASSRGRITEAFF. CDR3 nucleotides: TGTGCCAGCAGTCGGGGAAGGATCACTGAAGCTTTCTTT. The rearrangement joins TRBV2 to TRBJ1-1; D unresolved. The CDR3 has 13 residues. Trimming removed 5 bases at V and 4 bases at J, with 11 bases between. Germline values: CDR1 SNHLY, CDR2 FYNNEI.

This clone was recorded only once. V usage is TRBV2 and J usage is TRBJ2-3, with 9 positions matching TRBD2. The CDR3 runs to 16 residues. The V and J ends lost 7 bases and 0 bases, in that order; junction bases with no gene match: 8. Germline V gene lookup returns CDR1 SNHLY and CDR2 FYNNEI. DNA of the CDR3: TGTGCCAGCAAAATTCTAGCGGGGCCTAGCACAGATACGCAGTATTTT. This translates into CASKILAGPSTDTQYF.

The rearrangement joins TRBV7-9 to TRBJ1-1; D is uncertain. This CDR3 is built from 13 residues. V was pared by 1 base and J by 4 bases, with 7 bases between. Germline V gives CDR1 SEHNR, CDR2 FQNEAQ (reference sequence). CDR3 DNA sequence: TGTGCCAGCAGCTTAGGGGATGGCACTGAAGCTTTCTTT. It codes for CASSLGDGTEAFF.

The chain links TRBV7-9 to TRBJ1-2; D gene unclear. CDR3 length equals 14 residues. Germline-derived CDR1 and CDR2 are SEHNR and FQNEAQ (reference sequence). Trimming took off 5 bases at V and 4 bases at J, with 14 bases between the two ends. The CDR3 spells CASSTGQPTYGYTF. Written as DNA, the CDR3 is TGTGCCAGCAGCACCGGGCAGCCTACCTATGGCTACACCTTC.

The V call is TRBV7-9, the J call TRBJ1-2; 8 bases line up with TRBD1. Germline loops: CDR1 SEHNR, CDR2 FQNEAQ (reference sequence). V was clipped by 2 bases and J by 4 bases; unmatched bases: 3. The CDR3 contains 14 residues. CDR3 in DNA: TGTGCCAGCAGCTTACCAACAGGGGGCTATGGCTACACCTTC. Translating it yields CASSLPTGGYGYTF.

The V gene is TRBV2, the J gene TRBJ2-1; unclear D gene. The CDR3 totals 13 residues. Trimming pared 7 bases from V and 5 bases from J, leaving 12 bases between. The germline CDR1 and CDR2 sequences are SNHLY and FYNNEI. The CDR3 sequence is CASTERVNNEQFF. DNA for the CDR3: TGTGCCAGCACAGAAAGGGTAAACAATGAGCAGTTCTTC.

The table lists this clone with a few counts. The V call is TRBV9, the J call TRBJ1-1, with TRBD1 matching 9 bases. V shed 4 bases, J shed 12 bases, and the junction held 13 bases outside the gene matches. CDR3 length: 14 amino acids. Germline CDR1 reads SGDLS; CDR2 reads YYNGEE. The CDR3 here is CASSLIPGQGRTFF. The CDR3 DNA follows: TGTGCCAGCAGCCTAATTCCGGGACAGGGTCGGACTTTCTTT.

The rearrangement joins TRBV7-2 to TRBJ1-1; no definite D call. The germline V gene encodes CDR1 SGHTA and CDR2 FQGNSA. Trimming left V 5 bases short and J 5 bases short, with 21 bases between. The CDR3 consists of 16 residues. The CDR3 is CASSPPGMLGSTEAFF. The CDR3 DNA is TGTGCCAGCAGCCCTCCCGGGATGCTGGGATCTACTGAAGCTTTCTTT.

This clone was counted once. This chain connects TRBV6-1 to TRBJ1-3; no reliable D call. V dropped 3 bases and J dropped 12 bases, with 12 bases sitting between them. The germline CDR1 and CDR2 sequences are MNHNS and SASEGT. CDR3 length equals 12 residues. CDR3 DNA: TGTGCCAGCAGTGATAGAAACTTCGGCATATATTTT. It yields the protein CASSDRNFGIYF.

CDR3 protein: CASSTSGTSVYEQYF. DNA of the CDR3: TGTGCCAGCAGCACCTCCGGGACTAGCGTGTACGAGCAGTACTTC. This sequence joins TRBV9 and TRBJ2-7; 10 bases agree with TRBD2. The CDR3 contains 15 residues. From germline, CDR1 is SGDLS and CDR2 YYNGEE. The V and J ends lost 4 bases and 4 bases, in that order; junction bases with no gene match: 8.

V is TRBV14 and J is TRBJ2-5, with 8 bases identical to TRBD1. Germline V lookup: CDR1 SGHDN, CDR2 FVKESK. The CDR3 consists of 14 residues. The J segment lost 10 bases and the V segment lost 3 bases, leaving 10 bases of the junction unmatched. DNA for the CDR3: TGTGCCAGCAGCCAGGAGAGGACAGGGCGAGGCCAGTACTTC. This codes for CASSQERTGRGQYF.

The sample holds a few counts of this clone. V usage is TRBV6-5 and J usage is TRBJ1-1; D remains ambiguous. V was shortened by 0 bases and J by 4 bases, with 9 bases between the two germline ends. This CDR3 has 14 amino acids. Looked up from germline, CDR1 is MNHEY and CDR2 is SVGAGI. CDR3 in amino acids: CASSYSGRSTEAFF. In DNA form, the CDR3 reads TGTGCCAGCAGTTACTCAGGCAGAAGCACTGAAGCTTTCTTT.

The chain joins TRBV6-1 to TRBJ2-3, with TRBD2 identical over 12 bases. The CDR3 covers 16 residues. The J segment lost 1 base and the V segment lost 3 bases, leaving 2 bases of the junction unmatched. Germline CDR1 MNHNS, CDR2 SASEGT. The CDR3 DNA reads TGTGCCAGCAGTGACCGACTAGCGGGAGGCACAGATACGCAGTATTTT. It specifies CASSDRLAGGTDTQYF.

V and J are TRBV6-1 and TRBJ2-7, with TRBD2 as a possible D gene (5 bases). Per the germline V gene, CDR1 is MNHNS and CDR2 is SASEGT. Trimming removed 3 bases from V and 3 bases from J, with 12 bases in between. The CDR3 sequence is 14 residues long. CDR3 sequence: CASSDSGKYYEQYF. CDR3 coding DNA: TGTGCCAGCAGTGATTCCGGGAAGTACTACGAGCAGTACTTC.